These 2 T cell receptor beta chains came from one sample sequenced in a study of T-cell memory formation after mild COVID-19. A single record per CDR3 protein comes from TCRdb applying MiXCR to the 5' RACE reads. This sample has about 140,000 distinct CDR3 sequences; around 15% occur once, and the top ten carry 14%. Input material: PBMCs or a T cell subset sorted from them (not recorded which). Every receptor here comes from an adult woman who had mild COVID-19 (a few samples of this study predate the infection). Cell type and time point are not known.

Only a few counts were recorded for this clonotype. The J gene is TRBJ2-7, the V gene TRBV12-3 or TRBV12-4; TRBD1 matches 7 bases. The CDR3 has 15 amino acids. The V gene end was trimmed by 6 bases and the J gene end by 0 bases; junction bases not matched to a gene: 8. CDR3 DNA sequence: TGTGCCAGCAGAAAGACAGGGTACAGCTCCTACGAGCAGTACTTC. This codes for CASRKTGYSSYEQYF.

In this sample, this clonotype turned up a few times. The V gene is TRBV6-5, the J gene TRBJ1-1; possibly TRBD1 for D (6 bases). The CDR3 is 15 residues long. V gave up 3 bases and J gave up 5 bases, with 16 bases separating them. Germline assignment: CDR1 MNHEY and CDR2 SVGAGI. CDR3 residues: CASSYSPGRGTEAFF. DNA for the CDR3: TGTGCCAGCAGTTATTCCCCGGGAAGGGGGACTGAAGCTTTCTTT.